The rows below give T cell receptor beta chains drawn from one sample of a study of CD8 T cells in Susac syndrome. From the immunoSEQ multiplex PCR reads, TCRdb called clonotypes with MiXCR, one entry per CDR3 protein. The sample shows about 300,000 distinct CDR3 sequences, roughly 85% of them seen only once. What was sequenced was CD8+ T cells from PBMCs. The origin of the receptors is a human donor with multiple sclerosis. Each CDR3 is given with its conserved first and last residue.

V gene	CDR3 protein
TRBV4-1	CASSQLTSTLGAYEQYF
TRBV20-1	CSARDLWYPETQYF
TRBV6-2/TRBV6-3	CASSPTAGYIQYF
TRBV15	CATSPRPRNQPQHF
TRBV27	CASSLSVFVREVTDTQYF
TRBV9	CASSVRGTALSAPYEQYF
TRBV7-2	CASSLALNSGGRSTGELFF
TRBV28	CASSTRERDTGELFF
TRBV27	CASSTGLDYEQYF
TRBV2	CATTENTEAFF
TRBV7-8	CASTTLLAEIEETQYF
TRBV2	CASSDPGQGESYEQFF
TRBV5-1	CASSLRQPGAYNSPLHF
TRBV29-1	CSVESRSGYGYTF
TRBV5-4	CASSLEGLAGTDTQYF
TRBV27	CASSLQGAREKLFF
TRBV28	CASSLWGDRQETQYF
TRBV4-3	CASSQLLAGEVETQYF
TRBV12-3/TRBV12-4	CASSPPEGMPYGYTF
TRBV3-1	CASSQVQLGAGDTDTQYF
TRBV7-2	CASGRSYNSPLHF
TRBV5-1	CASSFEPPNTEAFF
TRBV30	CAWRTGGLGTNEKLFF
TRBV5-6	CASSLFGQDEQFF
TRBV7-9	CASNNLDRGNYGYTF
TRBV27	CASSWQQGPSYEQYF
TRBV27	CASSLLLAGSYNEQFF
TRBV10-3	CAITEIRDRVYNEQFF
TRBV29-1	CSVVGQATNEKLFF
TRBV5-6	CASKAGVYNEQFF
TRBV28	CASSLSHNSNQPQHF
TRBV6-5	CASSITGKATEAFF
TRBV29-1	CSVRGLARYEQYF
TRBV7-9	CASSPVADYEQYF
TRBV27	CASSWGGEQYF
TRBV7-9	CASSLIFTDTQYF
TRBV29-1	CSAVDHGELFF